This T cell receptor beta chain was sequenced for a study of blood T cell repertoires in COVID-19. For the study at large: Both acute and convalescent COVID-19 samples were obtained from the United States, Italy and Spain. The cDNA or gDNA used as material had been derived from T cells, B-cell-depleted T cells, or PBMCs.

Authors' methods: By means of reference gene primer amplification, nucleated cell counts were estimated. Libraries were prepared by immunoSEQ multiplex PCR; TCRdb keeps only in-frame clonotypes and omits some of them. V and J calls and clone size follow that table, whereas D and trimming were derived from the DNA. The table shows some 120,000 clones, with under 95% occurring only once. The V end lost 6 bases, the J end lost 0 bases, and 11 bases lay between the germline ends. This CDR3 has 14 amino acids. Germline CDR1 reads MNHEY; CDR2 reads SVGAGI. The TCR originated in a man aged 50 to 59 with active COVID-19. The chain carries TRBV6-5 and TRBJ1-1; perhaps TRBD1 as D (6 bases). Sample: peripheral blood. The CDR3 region is CASRGRGVNTEAFF. CDR3 coding DNA: TGTGCCAGCAGGGGGAGGGGGGTGAACACTGAAGCTTTCTTT.